A selection of T cell receptor beta chains follows, all from one sample in a study of blood T cells in healthy people across ages. TCRdb reprocessed the 5' RACE reads with MiXCR, giving one entry per CDR3 protein. The repertoire has hundreds of thousands of distinct CDR3 sequences, around 24% of them found once; the top ten carry about 3%. A further study also used this sample, focusing on T cells of mothers and their children.

The sample was blood. The receptors here all came from a boy younger than 18 in good health. Each CDR3 is given with its conserved first and last residue. Fields, in order: J gene, V gene, clone size, D gene, CDR3 DNA, CDR3 protein. The D gene is left open where the match is weak. Size is omitted from some rows. Given values are once, few, many or a class for expanded clones.

TRBJ2-5 TRBV29-1 once - TGCAGCGCTAAGGGGGGATACCAAGAGACCCAGTACTTC CSAKGGYQETQYF
TRBJ2-3 TRBV5-1 many - TGCGCCAGCAGCACCCCAAGCACAGATACGCAGTATTTT CASSTPSTDTQYF
TRBJ2-3 TRBV30 few TRBD2 TGTGCCTGGTCGCGGGGGGACACAGATACGCAGTATTTT CAWSRGDTDTQYF
TRBJ2-5 TRBV3-1 - TRBD2 TGTGCCAGCAGCCAACTAGCGGGTCCCATGGAGACCCAGTACTTC CASSQLAGPMETQYF
TRBJ2-3 TRBV24-1 - - TGTGCCACCAGTGACCCTTACCCCGGACGGGGCACAGATACGCAGTATTTT CATSDPYPGRGTDTQYF
TRBJ2-7 TRBV12-3/TRBV12-4 - - TGTGCCAGCAGTGAGCAACGAGTGAGGGAACACGAGCAGTACTTC CASSEQRVREHEQYF
TRBJ1-1 TRBV5-1 few TRBD1 TGCGCCAGCAGCCCGGTGGACAGGGGATACACTGAAGCTTTCTTT CASSPVDRGYTEAFF
TRBJ2-3 TRBV7-8 - - TGTGCCAGCAGCGGACTCGGCACAGATACGCAGTATTTT CASSGLGTDTQYF
TRBJ2-5 TRBV11-3 few - TGTGCCAGCAGCCAGGGGGGCACTGGGGCCCCAACCCAGTACTTC CASSQGGTGAPTQYF
TRBJ2-7 TRBV12-3/TRBV12-4 - - TGTGCCAGCAGTCTCAGTTGGACAGTGGGGTCGGGCGAGCAGTACTTC CASSLSWTVGSGEQYF
TRBJ2-5 TRBV13 - - TGTGCCAGCAGCTCGAGAGGGGTTGAGACCCAGTACTTC CASSSRGVETQYF
TRBJ2-6 TRBV7-6 - - TGTGCCAGCAGCTTAGAGGGAGACCCCGATGGGGCCAACGTCCTGACTTTC CASSLEGDPDGANVLTF
TRBJ2-5 TRBV12-3/TRBV12-4 few - TGTGCCAGCAGTTCTGGGACACCAAGAGACCAGAAGACCCAGTACTTC CASSSGTPRDQKTQYF
TRBJ2-3 TRBV29-1 few TRBD1 TGCAGCGGGGACAGGGCGGATACGCAGTATTTT CSGDRADTQYF
TRBJ1-2 TRBV3-1 - TRBD1 TGTGCCAGCAGCCCCGTCGGACAGGCCGTTTATGGCTACACCTTC CASSPVGQAVYGYTF
TRBJ2-7 TRBV12-3/TRBV12-4 - TRBD2 TGTGCCAGCAGTTTGGGTGATCAGAGCGGGGGGGCCTCCTACGAGCAGTACTTC CASSLGDQSGGASYEQYF
TRBJ2-5 TRBV5-1 - TRBD1 TGCGCCAGCAGCTTGGGGGCAGGGGGCTCGGAGACCCAGTACTTC CASSLGAGGSETQYF
TRBJ2-7 TRBV6-1 few TRBD1 TGTGCCAGCAGGGTCAGGGGGCGAGACGAGCAGTACTTC CASRVRGRDEQYF
TRBJ2-1 TRBV7-3 few - TGTGCCAGCAGTCGTTTGGGGACTGTCAATGAGCAGTTCTTC CASSRLGTVNEQFF
TRBJ2-1 TRBV11-2 few - TGTGCCAGCAGCTTAGCAGATTCGGACAATGAGCAGTTCTTC CASSLADSDNEQFF
TRBJ1-1 TRBV6-2/TRBV6-3 - - TGTGCCAGCAGTCCCGTAAAACAGATTATGAACACTGAAGCTTTCTTT CASSPVKQIMNTEAFF
TRBJ2-1 TRBV10-3 few TRBD2 TGTGCCATCAGTCCTAGCGGGGGGGCAGGTGAGCAGTTCTTC CAISPSGGAGEQFF
TRBJ2-7 TRBV6-2/TRBV6-3 - TRBD1 TGTGCCAGCACCTACCCGGGACAGGATAACTCCTACGAGCAGTACTTC CASTYPGQDNSYEQYF
TRBJ2-1 TRBV5-1 many TRBD1 TGCGCCAGCAGCTTGGGACAGGGGAGGAATGAGCAGTTCTTC CASSLGQGRNEQFF
TRBJ2-7 TRBV20-1 - - TGCAGTGCTGGCGAAGGGGGGCAGGGGTTTGTCGAGCAGTACTTC CSAGEGGQGFVEQYF
TRBJ1-1 TRBV2 many - TGTGCCAGCAGCGGGGGGGTCAACACTGAAGCTTTCTTT CASSGGVNTEAFF
TRBJ2-7 TRBV3-1 - TRBD1 TGTGCCAGCAGCCACAACTCGGGACAGCGCAGCTCCTACGAGCAGTACTTC CASSHNSGQRSSYEQYF
TRBJ1-4 TRBV4-1 many TRBD1 TGTGCCAGCAGCCAGGGACAGGGTAATGAAAAACTGTTTTTT CASSQGQGNEKLFF
TRBJ2-1 TRBV7-9 - - TGTGCCAGCAGCCTAGGGAGCAGCCTCGTTAACTTC CASSLGSSLVNF
TRBJ2-7 TRBV20-1 few - TGCAGTGCTAGAGGACTTTGGGGCCCCGAATCCTACGAGCAGTACTTC CSARGLWGPESYEQYF
TRBJ2-5 TRBV29-1 - - TGCAGCGTGGTGACCCTTTGGGAGACCCAGTACTTC CSVVTLWETQYF
TRBJ2-1 TRBV11-2 - - TGTGCCAGCAGCTCTAGCTCTGAGCAGTTCTTC CASSSSSEQFF
TRBJ2-1 TRBV9 - TRBD2 TGTGCCAGCAGCGCCCGTCCGGGGGGTGAGCAGTTCTTC CASSARPGGEQFF
TRBJ1-1 TRBV2 few - TGTGCCAGCAGTGGATATAAGGCCCCCCGAGAAGCTTTCTTT CASSGYKAPREAFF
TRBJ2-1 TRBV7-3 - TRBD2 TGTGCCAGCAGCTTAGGGGGACTAGCGGGGGCCCTCAATGAGCAGTTCTTC CASSLGGLAGALNEQFF
TRBJ1-2 TRBV28 few - TGTGCCAGCAGTTCAGGCTCCCCTCCACCCATTGGCTACACCTTC CASSSGSPPPIGYTF
TRBJ2-7 TRBV13 - - TGTGCCAGCAGCGCCAGGGTCTTCAACGAGCAGTACTTC CASSARVFNEQYF